What follows describes a single T cell receptor beta chain. The data belong to a study of CD8+CD57+ T cells in acquired aplastic anemia. Whole-study context: When averaged, DNA from sorted CD4+ and CD8+ cells came to 3 to 4 ug.

This CDR3 is built from 15 residues. Germline lookup yields CDR1 SQVTM and CDR2 ANQGSEA. Between the trimmed V and J ends, which lost 6 bases and 4 bases, there was a span of 21 bases. Researchers used genomic DNA as the template to profile TCR beta VDJ and CDR3. TCRdb analysed the reads with MiXCR anew, one entry per CDR3 protein. The sample contains 350,000 to 450,000 distinct CDR3 sequences, around 68% of which appear only once. This clonotype was sampled from a human donor in good health, serving as a control. V usage is TRBV29-1 and J usage is TRBJ1-2; D gene uncertain. The sample comprised sorted CD4+, CD8+, or CD8+CD57+ T cells (not recorded which) from PBMCs. Here the CDR3 reads CSVATADAWIYGYTF. In nucleotides, the CDR3 is TGCAGCGTCGCCACGGCAGATGCGTGGATCTATGGCTACACCTTC.